The clone carrying this T cell receptor (beta chain) was counted between two and nine times. Antigen specificity is unknown. This sample was included in a study of identical twins. Using its own MiXCR run on the 5' RACE reads, TCRdb lists one record per CDR3 protein. This table has just under 650,000 distinct CDR3 sequences, under 8.5% appearing once. CDR1 is SNHLY and CDR2 is FYNNEI in the germline V gene. The CDR3 totals 16 residues. The germline V and J ends were trimmed by 2 bases and 3 bases, with 17 bases remaining between them. General study findings and limits: Memory repertoires showed no such pattern, whereas abundant cord blood beta clonotypes carried fewer insertions. The presence of invariant MAIT and iNKT cells could partly confound analyses of zero-insertion sequences.

The sample also formed part of further work on yellow fever vaccine responses in identical twins. Per that paper: Twins reportedly showed a vaccine T cell response that seemed partly convergent and partly personalized.

Sequencing used PBMCs. The chain couples TRBV2 to TRBJ2-7; the D gene is possibly TRBD2 (5 bases). The sequence was collected from a woman in her late teens or twenties in good health. CDR3 protein: CASSEIGVDLGYEQYF. DNA of the CDR3: TGTGCCAGCAGTGAAATCGGTGTGGACTTAGGCTACGAGCAGTACTTC.